The 26 T cell receptor beta chains presented below share a single source sample, sequenced in a study of blood T cell repertoires in COVID-19. TCRdb's copy holds only in-frame clones and misses some; the assay was immunoSEQ multiplex PCR. The repertoire holds over 200,000 clones, with 88% as singletons. The sequenced sample consisted of peripheral blood. Receptors were obtained from a woman aged 60-70 years with acute or convalescent COVID-19.

This sequence joins TRBV30 and TRBJ1-5; D is perhaps TRBD1 (5 bases). Per germline, CDR1 GTSNPN and CDR2 SVGIG (reference sequence). The V and J ends lost 1 base and 3 bases respectively, with 7 bases between them. The CDR3 runs to 13 residues. In DNA, the CDR3 is TGTGCCTGGAGTGAACAGGACAATCAGCCCCAGCATTTT. Encoded protein: CAWSEQDNQPQHF.

J is TRBJ1-1 and V is TRBV7-9; a possible D gene is TRBD1 (5 bases). In germline, CDR1 is SEHNR, CDR2 FQNEAQ (reference sequence). V lost 1 base to trimming and J lost 7 bases, with 22 bases between them. CDR3 size: 17 residues. CDR3 in DNA: TGTGCCAGCAGCTTAGGGATCCCGCAGGGCACCCTGGGTGAAGCTTTCTTT. Protein sequence: CASSLGIPQGTLGEAFF.

The chain is built from TRBV5-1 and TRBJ2-7, with 7 bases fitting TRBD1. V shed 5 bases, J shed 0 bases, and the junction held 11 bases outside the gene matches. The CDR3 consists of 16 residues. Germline V gene sequence: CDR1 SGHRS, CDR2 YFSETQ. The CDR3 DNA reads as TGCGCCAGCAGGAGAAATACAGGGGAGAGCTCCTACGAGCAGTACTTC. Amino acids: CASRRNTGESSYEQYF.

DNA for the CDR3: TGTGCCAGCAGCCCTGACAGGGGTCTCTACGAGCAGTACTTC. It yields the protein CASSPDRGLYEQYF. The chain uses TRBV5-5 and TRBJ2-7; 8 nucleotides align to TRBD1. CDR1 and CDR2 from the germline V gene are SGHKS and YYEKEE (reference sequence). CDR3 size: 14 residues. V shed 4 bases and J 3 bases; nucleotides not matched to a gene: 6.

The V and J genes are TRBV19 and TRBJ2-7; D remains ambiguous. Germline CDR1 is LNHDA and CDR2 is SQIVND (reference sequence). V shed 3 bases and J shed 3 bases, with 9 bases lying between them. The CDR3 sequence is 13 residues long. The CDR3 DNA is TGTGCCAGTAGTATTCGCGGCAACTACGAGCAGTACTTC. This codes for CASSIRGNYEQYF.

This clone showed up just a few times. The chain has TRBV6-5 and TRBJ1-1; D is ambiguous. The germline CDR1 and CDR2 sequences are MNHEY and SVGAGI. This CDR3 contains 14 residues. Trimming cost V 4 bases and J 1 base, with 10 bases left between them. The CDR3 coding sequence is TGTGCCAGCAGTTCTCCGTCGGGGAACACTGAAGCTTTCTTT. It codes for CASSSPSGNTEAFF.

The chain combines TRBV30 with TRBJ1-5, with D perhaps matching TRBD1 (6 bases). The CDR3 runs 13 residues. V gave up 5 bases and J gave up 3 bases, with 11 bases separating them. Germline lookup yields CDR1 GTSNPN and CDR2 SVGIG (reference sequence). The CDR3 reads CAWGQRDNQPQHF. CDR3 nucleotide sequence: TGTGCCTGGGGACAGCGCGACAATCAGCCCCAGCATTTT.

This clone has a handful of counts. This rearrangement joins TRBV12-3 or TRBV12-4 to TRBJ1-6; D ambiguous. This CDR3 is built from 11 residues. Trimming took off 3 bases at V and 14 bases at J, with 8 bases between the two ends. CDR3 sequence (DNA): TGTGCCAGCAGTTTTCTCAGGACCCTCCACTTT. As protein: CASSFLRTLHF.

V gene TRBV27 combines with J gene TRBJ1-2; a possible D gene is TRBD1 (5 bases). V lost 3 bases and J 3 bases, leaving 11 bases between the germline ends. Germline CDR1 is MNHEY and CDR2 is SMNVEV (reference sequence). The CDR3 consists of 14 residues. CDR3 region: CASSFQGGHYGYTF. The CDR3 DNA follows: TGTGCCAGCAGTTTTCAGGGTGGCCACTATGGCTACACCTTC.

This chain links TRBV21-1 with TRBJ2-2; the table's TRBD2 call for D was not verified on the DNA. TRBV21-1 is a pseudogene segment. This CDR3 comprises 24 residues. The CDR3, as DNA: TGTGCCAGCAGCAAAATATATGGGTTCGGGCTAGCGGGAGGAGGAAGGGCGAACACCGGGGAGCTGTTTTTT. This translates into CASSKIYGFGLAGGGRANTGELFF.

The chain combines TRBV7-2 with TRBJ1-5, with D possibly TRBD1 on 5 matching bases. This CDR3 region has 14 residues. V was clipped by 6 bases and J by 0 bases, with 9 bases between them. Germline V gene sequence: CDR1 SGHTA, CDR2 FQGNSA. CDR3 residues: CASSRQNSNQPQHF. The CDR3 DNA is TGTGCCAGCAGTCGACAGAATAGCAATCAGCCCCAGCATTTT.

This clone came up once. This CDR3 is CASSSTGNTEAFF. CDR3 coding DNA: TGCGCCAGCAGCTCAACAGGGAACACTGAAGCTTTCTTT. The chain joins TRBV5-1 to TRBJ1-1, with D possibly TRBD1 on 5 matching bases. Deletions cut 3 bases from V and 1 base from J, with 7 bases between. The CDR3 has 13 residues. Per germline, CDR1 SGHRS and CDR2 YFSETQ.

The genes are TRBV30 and TRBJ2-3; D not resolved. V lost 1 base to trimming and J lost 2 bases, with 10 bases between them. The CDR3 extends over 14 amino acids. CDR1 GTSNPN and CDR2 SVGIG come from the germline V gene (reference sequence). Here the CDR3 reads CAWSGTSHTDTQYF. The DNA for the CDR3 is TGTGCCTGGAGTGGCACGAGCCACACAGATACGCAGTATTTT.

The chain employs TRBV11-2 and TRBJ2-7, with D possibly matching TRBD2 (6 bases). V lost 5 bases and J 13 bases, leaving 15 bases between the germline ends. Germline V gene lookup returns CDR1 SGHAT and CDR2 FQNNGV. This CDR3 region has 11 residues. The CDR3 sequence is CASSLSGRGYF. As DNA, the CDR3 is TGTGCCAGCAGCCTGAGCGGGCGAGGATACTTC.

The table lists this clone with a few counts. CDR3 in amino acids: CASSIRTSGKYEQYF. The CDR3 nucleotides read TGTGCCAGCAGCATACGGACTAGCGGGAAATACGAGCAGTACTTC. The chain is built from TRBV7-9 and TRBJ2-7; 12 bases are shared with TRBD2. The V and J ends lost 5 bases and 4 bases, in that order; junction bases with no gene match: 6. Germline assignment: CDR1 SEHNR and CDR2 FQNEAQ (reference sequence). This CDR3 contains 15 residues. Drawing the rest from reference TRBV7-9 and TRBJ2-7, the complete variable domain is DTGVSQNPRHKITKRGQNVTFRCDPISEHNRLYWYRQTLGQGPEFLTYFQNEAQLEKSRLLSDRFSAERPKGSFSTLEIQRTEQGDSAMYLCASSIRTSGKYEQYFGPGTRLTVT.

The genes are TRBV2 and TRBJ1-1, with D unclear. Germline V gene lookup returns CDR1 SNHLY and CDR2 FYNNEI. The V end was cut by 6 bases, the J end by 2 bases, with 10 bases between. The CDR3 runs to 13 residues. The CDR3 DNA sequence: TGTGCCAGCAGCGAGACACATAACACTGAAGCTTTCTTT. Amino acid sequence: CASSETHNTEAFF.

CDR3: CASSQLGEEGTSTEAFF. Written as DNA, the CDR3 is TGTGCCAGCAGCCAATTGGGGGAGGAGGGAACGAGCACTGAAGCTTTCTTT. The chain links TRBV3-1 (or the pseudogene TRBV3-2) to TRBJ1-1; tentative D call: TRBD1 (5 bases). The germline V and J ends were trimmed by 2 bases and 4 bases, with 20 bases remaining between them. This CDR3 contains 17 residues. Germline V gene sequence: CDR1 LGHDT, CDR2 YNNKEL (reference sequence).

V is TRBV5-6 and J is TRBJ2-6; D is unresolved. Germline loops: CDR1 SGHDT, CDR2 YYEEEE. The ends were cut back, 3 bases at V and 4 bases at J, with 11 bases in the middle. The CDR3 extends over 15 amino acids. The CDR3 sequence is CASSYLTAGANVLTF. The CDR3 bases are TGTGCCAGCAGCTACTTAACCGCGGGGGCCAACGTCCTGACTTTC.

This clone occurred once. The J gene is TRBJ1-2, the V gene TRBV28; the D gene is possibly TRBD1 (6 bases). Between the trimmed V and J ends, which lost 5 bases and 2 bases, there was a span of 18 bases. In germline, CDR1 is MDHEN, CDR2 SYDVKM. This CDR3 comprises 16 residues. The DNA for the CDR3 is TGTGCCAGCAGTACGCCCTCTGGACAGTTAAACTATGGCTACACCTTC. It yields the protein CASSTPSGQLNYGYTF.

The chain uses TRBV6-5 and TRBJ2-1, with 9 bases matching TRBD1. The CDR3 runs 15 residues. In germline, CDR1 is MNHEY, CDR2 SVGAGI. After removal of 0 bases from V and 14 bases from J, the junction contained 11 bases not matched to a gene. The CDR3 DNA is TGTGCCAGCAGTTACTCGGGACAGGGACCATCAAGGGAGTTCTTC. It translates to CASSYSGQGPSREFF.

The chain uses TRBV5-1 and TRBJ2-2; 8 positions match TRBD2. V trimming: 6 bases; J trimming: 4 bases; junction bases outside the gene matches: 8. The CDR3 contains 15 residues. CDR1 is SGHRS and CDR2 is YFSETQ in the germline V gene. Written as DNA, the CDR3 is TGCGCCAGCAAAAAGCGGGAGTTGACCACCGGGGAGCTGTTTTTT. Its protein is CASKKRELTTGELFF.

The chain links TRBV5-1 to TRBJ1-1; 7 positions match TRBD1. The CDR3 runs to 15 residues. Germline V CDR1 and CDR2: SGHRS, YFSETQ. Unmatched junction bases numbered 8, after V lost 4 bases and J lost 2 bases. CDR3 sequence: CASSEGGTSNTEAFF. The CDR3 DNA follows: TGCGCCAGCAGCGAAGGGGGCACCTCTAACACTGAAGCTTTCTTT.

This clone was recorded a few times. J is TRBJ1-4 and V is TRBV5-8, with TRBD1 matching over 8 bases. Germline V gene data show CDR1 as SGHTS and CDR2 as YDEGEE. This CDR3 is built from 16 residues. Trimming took 3 bases from V and 1 from J; bases not matched to a gene: 5. CDR3 DNA: TGTGCCAGCAGCTCACAGGGGGTCGGAACTAATGAAAAACTGTTTTTT. Its protein is CASSSQGVGTNEKLFF.

The count of this clone is one. The rearrangement links TRBV19 to TRBJ1-1; a weak D match, TRBD1 (5 bases). The V gene lost 3 bases and the J gene lost 1 base, with 9 bases spanning the gap. The germline V gene has CDR1 LNHDA and CDR2 SQIVND (reference sequence). The CDR3 is 14 amino acids. The CDR3 reads CASSIDRTNTEAFF. CDR3 coding DNA: TGTGCCAGTAGTATCGACAGAACGAACACTGAAGCTTTCTTT.

This clone was seen only once. This sequence joins TRBV4-1 and TRBJ2-1; maybe TRBD2 (6 bases). CDR3 length equals 14 residues. Germline CDR1 is MGHRA and CDR2 is YSYEKL. V was shortened by 6 bases and J by 5 bases, with 14 bases between the two germline ends. The CDR3 DNA reads as TGCGCCAGCAGAAGTGCGTCGGGAGACAATGAGCAGTTCTTC. Translated: CASRSASGDNEQFF.

The V and J genes are TRBV28 and TRBJ2-3; 11 bases are shared with TRBD1. Germline CDR1 is MDHEN and CDR2 is SYDVKM. V gave up 6 bases and J gave up 9 bases; unmatched junction bases: 14. This CDR3 region has 16 residues. CDR3 DNA: TGTGCCAGCAGCACCCTCCGGGACAGGGGGAGAAAGACGCAGTATTTT. Protein product: CASSTLRDRGRKTQYF.